This entry concerns a single TCR beta chain. The data were taken from a study of blood T cell repertoires in COVID-19. Study as a whole: Acute and convalescent COVID-19 samples came from the United States, Italy and Spain. T cells, B-cell-depleted T cells, or PBMCs provided the cDNA or gDNA that served as material.

Study processing details: Amplification of reference gene primers provided the estimated nucleated cell counts. Produced via immunoSEQ multiplex PCR; TCRdb's table is partial and in-frame only. D and trimming were read from the DNA, whereas the V and J calls and clone size are those reported in that table. The repertoire has more than 30,000 clones, about 80% of them found once; the top ten carry 14%. The CDR3 consists of 14 residues. From germline, CDR1 is SGHRS and CDR2 YFSETQ. The ends lost 4 bases at V and 7 bases at J; junction bases unmatched: 4. The clonotype originates from a woman aged 65 to 85 with acute or convalescent COVID-19. Sample: peripheral blood. The chain combines TRBV5-1 with TRBJ1-6; 8 bases match TRBD1. The CDR3 nucleotides read TGCGCCAGCAGCCGAGGACAGGGAAATTCACCCCTCCACTTT. It translates to CASSRGQGNSPLHF.